The 12 T cell receptor beta chains reported below all come from one sample, sequenced in a study of CXCR3-negative and CXCR3-positive naive CD8 T cells. Study outcomes and limitations: Naive cells with CXCR3 showed TRB CDR3s that were more hydrophobic than those in CXCR3-negative naive cells.

UMI-tagged TRB cDNA libraries were built via 5' RACE. TCRdb re-called the 5' RACE reads and shows each CDR3 protein once, DNA omitted. Its listing shows about 150,000 distinct CDR3 sequences. Antigens of these TCRs are unknown. Specimen: naive CXCR3+ CD8+ T cells from blood. Subset reported: CD45RO-CCR7+CD27+CD95- naive CD8+ T cells expressing CXCR3 (TNR3+). The origin of the receptors is a human donor in good health. Some clones in this sample may be carry-over from other donors' samples.

V is TRBV6-6 and J is TRBJ2-3; TCRdb lists TRBD1, though no DNA is available to test this call. The CDR3 length is 14 residues. Germline V gene sequence: CDR1 MNHNY, CDR2 SVGAGI (reference sequence). The CDR3 is CASTRGRIPDTQYF.

This chain connects TRBV5-1 to TRBJ2-5; the TCRdb call, TRBD2, lacks DNA for checking. The CDR3 has 15 residues. CDR1 and CDR2 (germline): SGHRS, YFSETQ. The CDR3 loop is CASSLVAGVEETQYF.

V is TRBV29-1 and J is TRBJ2-3; the D call from TCRdb, TRBD2, cannot be confirmed without DNA. This CDR3 is 13 amino acids long. The germline CDR1 and CDR2 sequences are SQVTM and ANQGSEA. The CDR3 reads CSVQLGIIDTQYF.

This chain links TRBV29-1 with TRBJ2-7; TCRdb's D call, TRBD1, is unchecked because there is no DNA. In germline, CDR1 is SQVTM, CDR2 ANQGSEA. This CDR3 is built from 13 residues. This CDR3 is CSVEGGSLTEQYF.

The rearrangement joins TRBV6-5 to TRBJ2-7; TCRdb names TRBD1, which stays unverified in the absence of DNA. The CDR3 has 14 residues. CDR1 and CDR2 (germline): MNHEY, SVGAGI. CDR3 in amino acids: CASGMGAGSYEQYF.

The rearrangement joins TRBV7-9 to TRBJ1-1. This CDR3 region has 13 residues. Germline CDR1 is SEHNR and CDR2 is FQNEAQ (reference sequence). The CDR3 loop reads CASSFEPGIEAFF.

The CDR3 is CSARDPLLAGEYEQYF. The V call is TRBV20-1, the J call TRBJ2-7; checking the TCRdb D call of TRBD2 is not possible without DNA. Per germline, CDR1 DFQATT and CDR2 SNEGSKA (reference sequence). The CDR3 is 16 amino acids.

The chain joins TRBV6-5 to TRBJ1-1; the D call from TCRdb, TRBD1, cannot be confirmed without DNA. The V gene's germline CDR1 is MNHEY and CDR2 SVGAGI. The CDR3 is made up of 16 amino acids. This CDR3 is CASSYSWASGNTEAFF.

The rearrangement links TRBV28 to TRBJ2-7. This CDR3 has 14 residues. Germline V gives CDR1 MDHEN, CDR2 SYDVKM. The CDR3 sequence is CASRQTQVGYEQYF.

This chain connects TRBV29-1 to TRBJ2-7; TCRdb lists TRBD1, though no DNA is available to test this call. The germline V gene has CDR1 SQVTM and CDR2 ANQGSEA. This CDR3 contains 13 residues. The CDR3 here is CSVGQGLSYEQYF.

The chain is built from TRBV5-1 and TRBJ2-3; the TCRdb D gene call, TRBD2, has no DNA to confirm it. The germline V gene has CDR1 SGHRS and CDR2 YFSETQ. CDR3 length equals 15 residues. The CDR3: CASSRGPSGSDTQYF.

This chain connects TRBV2 to TRBJ2-7; as DNA is missing, the TRBD1 call by TCRdb cannot be tested. The CDR3 contains 15 residues. Germline CDR1 is SNHLY and CDR2 is FYNNEI. CDR3 region: CATQVDRDSSYEQYF.